Following are 15 T cell receptor beta chains from one sample sequenced in a study of T cell repertoires in cytomegalovirus infection. The antigens these receptors bind are not known. TCRdb reprocessed the reads via MiXCR and lists one record per CDR3 protein. Of fewer than 1,000,000 distinct CDR3 sequences detected, roughly 31% appear once; the ten largest clones hold around an eighth. Source: cultured CD8+ T cells from PBMCs, taken from culture after CMV antigen stimulation. These receptors originate from a human donor in good health (CMV status not recorded). Some clones in this sample may be carry-over from other donors' samples.

This rearrangement joins TRBV20-1 to TRBJ1-2, with 7 bases that match TRBD1. CDR1 is DFQATT, CDR2 SNEGSKA, per germline (reference sequence). V gave up 6 bases and J gave up 7 bases; unmatched junction bases: 8. The CDR3 extends over 12 amino acids. The CDR3 coding sequence is TGCAGTGCCCCGGGAGGGGGCTCTGGCTACACCTTC. It yields the protein CSAPGGGSGYTF.

This clonotype has only a few counts. V and J are TRBV7-8 and TRBJ2-1, with 8 bases lining up with TRBD1. V shed 7 bases, J shed 0 bases, and the junction held 11 bases outside the gene matches. The germline V gene has CDR1 SGHVS and CDR2 FQNEAQ. This CDR3 region has 17 residues. The CDR3 DNA follows: TGTGCCAGCACCCCCGGGACAGGTCAGCGCTCCTACAATGAGCAGTTCTTC. Amino acid sequence: CASTPGTGQRSYNEQFF.

The chain employs TRBV7-6 and TRBJ1-1; 11 nucleotides match TRBD1. Losses at the gene ends were 3 bases for V and 4 bases for J; bases not matched to a gene: 4. The CDR3 is 15 amino acids. Per the germline V gene, CDR1 is SGHVS and CDR2 is FNYEAQ. CDR3 loop: CASSFTGTGGTEAFF. CDR3 sequence (DNA): TGTGCCAGCAGCTTTACCGGGACAGGGGGCACTGAAGCTTTCTTT.

V usage is TRBV7-9 and J usage is TRBJ2-5; 9 positions match TRBD2. V shed 4 bases and J 4 bases; nucleotides not matched to a gene: 10. Germline V CDR1 and CDR2: SEHNR, FQNEAQ (reference sequence). The CDR3 extends over 16 amino acids. DNA of the CDR3: TGTGCCAGCAGCTCCCCAAGGGCGGGGGGGCCAGAGACCCAGTACTTC. Translated, it gives CASSSPRAGGPETQYF.

The chain is built from TRBV20-1 and TRBJ1-1; D is perhaps TRBD1 (6 bases). The CDR3 consists of 14 residues. Germline V gene sequence: CDR1 DFQATT, CDR2 SNEGSKA (reference sequence). Trimming left V 0 bases short and J 5 bases short, with 13 bases between. As DNA, the CDR3 is TGCAGTGCTAGAGAAATTGGGGGGCTTACTGAAGCTTTCTTT. Its protein is CSAREIGGLTEAFF.

This clonotype was counted only a few times. The chain has TRBV27 and TRBJ1-4; TRBD1 aligns across 9 bases. This CDR3 contains 15 residues. Germline assignment: CDR1 MNHEY and CDR2 SMNVEV (reference sequence). V trimming: 7 bases; J trimming: 7 bases; junction bases outside the gene matches: 10. CDR3 region: CASKHTGTGLEKLFF. CDR3 bases: TGTGCCAGCAAACACACCGGGACAGGGCTTGAAAAACTGTTTTTT.

In its sample, this clonotype was seen a few times. This chain uses TRBV6-1 with TRBJ2-3; no definite D call. Germline V gives CDR1 MNHNS, CDR2 SASEGT. The V end lost 1 base, the J end lost 3 bases, and 11 bases lay between the germline ends. This CDR3 contains 15 residues. CDR3 nucleotides: TGTGCCAGCAGTGAAGGCGGTAGCAGAACAGATACGCAGTATTTT. The encoded protein is CASSEGGSRTDTQYF.

A few counts support this clonotype. The rearrangement links TRBV6-2 or TRBV6-3 to TRBJ1-2; tentatively, D is TRBD1 (5 bases). This CDR3 is 14 amino acids long. Trimming removed 7 bases from V and 2 bases from J, with 14 bases in between. The V gene's germline CDR1 is MNHEY and CDR2 SVGEGT. CDR3 residues: CASTETAVNYGYTF. The CDR3 nucleotides are TGTGCCAGCACCGAGACAGCGGTCAACTATGGCTACACCTTC.

In its sample, this clonotype was seen a few times. This chain joins TRBV28 and TRBJ1-4, with unresolved D. Germline CDR1 and CDR2: MDHEN and SYDVKM. The CDR3 runs to 14 residues. V was pared by 6 bases and J by 5 bases, with 13 bases between. The CDR3 DNA sequence: TGTGCCAGCAGCCCGAACCTCCGGAATGAAAAACTGTTTTTT. As protein: CASSPNLRNEKLFF.

There are a few counts of this clonotype. The J gene is TRBJ1-5, the V gene TRBV7-9; D perhaps matches TRBD1 (6 bases). V lost 5 bases and J 6 bases, leaving 14 bases between the germline ends. Germline values: CDR1 SEHNR, CDR2 FQNEAQ (reference sequence). The CDR3 loop spans 14 amino acids. CDR3 protein: CASSRGGGGQPQHF. In DNA form, the CDR3 reads TGTGCCAGCAGCAGGGGTGGAGGGGGTCAGCCCCAGCATTTT.

The CDR3 coding sequence is TGCAGTGCCTCCGACAGAATGAACACTGAAGCTTTCTTT. It is translated as CSASDRMNTEAFF. J is TRBJ1-1 and V is TRBV20-1, with D tentatively TRBD1 (5 bases). CDR3 length equals 13 residues. The V end was cut by 6 bases, the J end by 0 bases, with 11 bases between. Germline CDR1 is DFQATT and CDR2 is SNEGSKA (reference sequence).

This rearrangement joins TRBV20-1 to TRBJ1-1; tentatively, D is TRBD1 (5 bases). CDR3 length: 12 amino acids. V shed 3 bases and J shed 4 bases, with 9 bases lying between them. The V gene's germline CDR1 is DFQATT and CDR2 SNEGSKA (reference sequence). CDR3: CSASPGFTEAFF. CDR3 DNA sequence: TGCAGTGCTAGCCCAGGGTTCACTGAAGCTTTCTTT.

In the case of this clonotype: Relative to the germline gene, one junction end is altered; a read error may explain this. The chain couples TRBV7-3 to TRBJ2-2; D is uncertain. This CDR3 spans 14 amino acids. CDR1 is SGHTA and CDR2 is FQGTGA in the germline V gene. The CDR3 region is CASNLTSNTGELFF. CDR3 DNA: TGTGCCAGCAACTTAACCTCCAACACCGGGGAGCTGTTTTTT.

This clonotype was seen a handful of times. The chain links TRBV6-2 or TRBV6-3 to TRBJ2-7; D perhaps matches TRBD1 (5 bases). The CDR3 runs 13 residues. In germline, CDR1 is MNHEY, CDR2 SVGEGT. The germline V and J ends were trimmed by 2 bases and 5 bases, with 10 bases remaining between them. DNA for the CDR3: TGTGCCAGCAGTTACCAGGGAACGAACGAGCAGTACGTC. Translation gives CASSYQGTNEQYV.

The genes are TRBV2 and TRBJ1-2, with D tentatively TRBD1 (5 bases). Trimming left V 2 bases short and J 7 bases short, with 14 bases between. The CDR3 is 14 amino acids. Germline V lookup: CDR1 SNHLY, CDR2 FYNNEI. CDR3 nucleotides: TGTGCCAGCAGTGAAAGATCAGGGTATTTTGGCTACACCTTC. Amino acid sequence: CASSERSGYFGYTF.